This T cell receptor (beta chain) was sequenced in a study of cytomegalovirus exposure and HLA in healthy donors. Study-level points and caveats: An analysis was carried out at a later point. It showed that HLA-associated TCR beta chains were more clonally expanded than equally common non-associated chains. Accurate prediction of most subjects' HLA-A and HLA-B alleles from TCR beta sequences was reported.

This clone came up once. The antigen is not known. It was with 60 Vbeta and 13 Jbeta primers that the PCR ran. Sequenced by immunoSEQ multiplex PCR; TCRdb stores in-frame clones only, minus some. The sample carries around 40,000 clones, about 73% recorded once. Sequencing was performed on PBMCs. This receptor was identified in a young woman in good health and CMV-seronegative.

CDR3 in DNA: TGTGCCATCAGTGAGTTGACAGGGGTGGGAGAGACCCAGTACTTC. This translates into CAISELTGVGETQYF. The genes are TRBV10-3 and TRBJ2-5, with 8 bases that match TRBD1. The CDR3 contains 15 residues. Germline-derived CDR1 and CDR2 are ENHRY and SYGVKD. V lost 1 base, J lost 4 bases, and 5 bases stayed unmatched.